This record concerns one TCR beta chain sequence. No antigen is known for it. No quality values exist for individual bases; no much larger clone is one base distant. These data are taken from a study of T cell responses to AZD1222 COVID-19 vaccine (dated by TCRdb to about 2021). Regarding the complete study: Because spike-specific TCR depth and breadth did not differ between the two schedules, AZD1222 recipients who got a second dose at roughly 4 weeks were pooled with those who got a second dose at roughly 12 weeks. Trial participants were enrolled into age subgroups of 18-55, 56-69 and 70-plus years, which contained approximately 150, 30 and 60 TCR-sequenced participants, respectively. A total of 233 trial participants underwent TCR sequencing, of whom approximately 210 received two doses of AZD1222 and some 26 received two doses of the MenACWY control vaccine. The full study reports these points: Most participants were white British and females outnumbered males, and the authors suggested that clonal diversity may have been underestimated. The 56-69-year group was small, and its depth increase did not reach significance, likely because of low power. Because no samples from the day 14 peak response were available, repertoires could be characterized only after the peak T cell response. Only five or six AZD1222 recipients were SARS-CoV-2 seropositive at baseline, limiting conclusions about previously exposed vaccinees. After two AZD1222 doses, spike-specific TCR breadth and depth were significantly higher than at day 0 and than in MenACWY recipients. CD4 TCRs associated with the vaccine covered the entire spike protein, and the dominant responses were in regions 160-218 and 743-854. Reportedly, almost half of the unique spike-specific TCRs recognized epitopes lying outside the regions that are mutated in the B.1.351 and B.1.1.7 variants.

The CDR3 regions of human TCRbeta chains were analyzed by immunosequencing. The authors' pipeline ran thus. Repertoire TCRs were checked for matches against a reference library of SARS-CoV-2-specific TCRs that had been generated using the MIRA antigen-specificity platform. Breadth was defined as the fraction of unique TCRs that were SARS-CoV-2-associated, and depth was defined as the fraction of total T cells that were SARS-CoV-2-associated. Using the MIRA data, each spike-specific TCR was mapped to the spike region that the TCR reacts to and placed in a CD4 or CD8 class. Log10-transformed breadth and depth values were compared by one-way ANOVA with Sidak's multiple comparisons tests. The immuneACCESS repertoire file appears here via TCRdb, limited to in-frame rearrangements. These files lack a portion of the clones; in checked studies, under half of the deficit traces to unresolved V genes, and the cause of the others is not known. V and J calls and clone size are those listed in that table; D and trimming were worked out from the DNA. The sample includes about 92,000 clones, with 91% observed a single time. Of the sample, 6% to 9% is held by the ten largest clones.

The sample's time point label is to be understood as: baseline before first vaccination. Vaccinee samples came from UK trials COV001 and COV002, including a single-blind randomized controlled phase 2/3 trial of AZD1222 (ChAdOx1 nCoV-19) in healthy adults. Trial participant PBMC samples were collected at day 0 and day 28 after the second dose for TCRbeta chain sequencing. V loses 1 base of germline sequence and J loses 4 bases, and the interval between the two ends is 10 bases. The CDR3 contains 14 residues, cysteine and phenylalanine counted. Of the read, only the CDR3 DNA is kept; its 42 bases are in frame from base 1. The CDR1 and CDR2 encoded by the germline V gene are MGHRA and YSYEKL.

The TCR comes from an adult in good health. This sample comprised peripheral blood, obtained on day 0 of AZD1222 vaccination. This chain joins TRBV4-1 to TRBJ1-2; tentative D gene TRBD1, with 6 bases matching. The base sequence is TGCGCCAGCAGCCAAGGAGGAGGGGGCTATGGCTACACCTTC. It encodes CASSQGGGGYGYTF.